The clone carrying this TCR beta chain was seen more than once but under ten times. The data derive from a study of blood T cell repertoires in COVID-19. Study information: T cells, B-cell-depleted T cells, or PBMCs supplied cDNA or gDNA.

How the authors handled the data: Reference gene primers were amplified, and this amplification served to estimate nucleated cell counts. Assay: immunoSEQ multiplex PCR; the TCRdb copy retains only in-frame clones and omits some. V, J and clone size are taken as reported in that table, and D and trimming were inferred from the DNA itself. The data contain about 250,000 clones, 85% to 90% of them singletons. Per the germline V gene, CDR1 is SGDLS and CDR2 is YYNGEE. V gave up 4 bases and J gave up 2 bases; unmatched junction bases: 8. The CDR3 length is 15 residues. The cohort comprised adults aged roughly 18 to 95 years residing in 20 to 30 US areas.

The sequencing sample was made of PBMCs or T cells enriched from blood (not recorded which). This chain connects TRBV9 to TRBJ2-5, with TRBD1 matching 7 bases. The TCR comes from a man between 18 and 35 years old who had recovered from COVID-19. The CDR3: CASSPGGTLQETQYF. The CDR3 nucleotides are TGTGCCAGCAGCCCAGGGGGAACCCTACAAGAGACCCAGTACTTC.